This TCR beta chain was captured by sequencing in a study of OX40 agonist ivuxolimab in advanced cancers. Study at large: Patients received ivuxolimab, an agonistic anti-OX40 (CD134) antibody. Every 2 weeks, patients received ivuxolimab intravenously, dosed at 0.01 to 10 mg/kg. Study-wide results and limits: With doses of 0.1 to 3.0 mg/kg, CD4+ and CD8+ blood T cells had undergone clonal expansion by week 6.

Method: immunoSEQ multiplex PCR; TCRdb's copy keeps in-frame clones and lacks some. The data contain some 79,000 clones, approximately 90% of them singletons. Germline CDR1 is MNHEY and CDR2 is SVGAGI. The CDR3 sequence is 14 residues long. The J segment lost 2 bases and the V segment lost 5 bases, leaving 6 bases of the junction unmatched. With respect to this clone: Its antigen is still unknown.

The input for sequencing was CD4+ or CD8+ T cells sorted from blood, taken in a trial of the OX40 agonist ivuxolimab. The gene calls are TRBV6-5 and TRBJ2-7; 7 nucleotides agree with TRBD2. This sequence originates from an adult with an advanced solid tumor such as melanoma, head and neck, liver or kidney cancer. For the CDR3, the DNA is TGTGCCAGCAGTGCGGGGAGGGGCCCCTACGAGCAGTACTTC. This gives the protein CASSAGRGPYEQYF.